This TCR beta chain was observed in a study of T cell responses to AZD1222 COVID-19 vaccine. Using immunoSEQ multiplex PCR, the repertoire was profiled, and TCRdb retains in-frame clones only, with some absent. Of about 180,000 clones listed, about 90% are singletons. Germline-derived CDR1 and CDR2 are SGHRS and YFSETQ. V was cut by 0 bases and J by 0 bases, with 9 bases left in between. The CDR3 contains 16 residues. The receptor comes from an adult who received the AZD1222 COVID-19 vaccine. The rearrangement uses TRBV5-1 and TRBJ1-4; D ambiguous. The material was peripheral blood, obtained 28 days after the second AZD1222 dose. CDR3 sequence (DNA): TGCGCCAGCAGCTTGGGATCGACTGCAACTAATGAAAAACTGTTTTTT. Its protein is CASSLGSTATNEKLFF.